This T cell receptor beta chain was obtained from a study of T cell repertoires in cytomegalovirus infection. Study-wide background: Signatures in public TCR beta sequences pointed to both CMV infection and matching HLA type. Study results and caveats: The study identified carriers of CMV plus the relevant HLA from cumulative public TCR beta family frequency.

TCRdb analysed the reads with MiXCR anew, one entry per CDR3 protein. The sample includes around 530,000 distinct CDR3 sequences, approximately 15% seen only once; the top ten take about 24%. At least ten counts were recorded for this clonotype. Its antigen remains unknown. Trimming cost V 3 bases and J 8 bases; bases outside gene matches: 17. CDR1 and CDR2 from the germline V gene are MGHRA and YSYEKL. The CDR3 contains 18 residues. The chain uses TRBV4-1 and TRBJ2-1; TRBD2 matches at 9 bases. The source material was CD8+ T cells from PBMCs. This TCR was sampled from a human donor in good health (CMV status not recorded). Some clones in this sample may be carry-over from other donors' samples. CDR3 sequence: CASSQNLNLAGGPDEQFF. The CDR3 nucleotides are TGCGCCAGCAGCCAGAATTTGAACCTGGCGGGAGGGCCGGATGAGCAGTTCTTC.